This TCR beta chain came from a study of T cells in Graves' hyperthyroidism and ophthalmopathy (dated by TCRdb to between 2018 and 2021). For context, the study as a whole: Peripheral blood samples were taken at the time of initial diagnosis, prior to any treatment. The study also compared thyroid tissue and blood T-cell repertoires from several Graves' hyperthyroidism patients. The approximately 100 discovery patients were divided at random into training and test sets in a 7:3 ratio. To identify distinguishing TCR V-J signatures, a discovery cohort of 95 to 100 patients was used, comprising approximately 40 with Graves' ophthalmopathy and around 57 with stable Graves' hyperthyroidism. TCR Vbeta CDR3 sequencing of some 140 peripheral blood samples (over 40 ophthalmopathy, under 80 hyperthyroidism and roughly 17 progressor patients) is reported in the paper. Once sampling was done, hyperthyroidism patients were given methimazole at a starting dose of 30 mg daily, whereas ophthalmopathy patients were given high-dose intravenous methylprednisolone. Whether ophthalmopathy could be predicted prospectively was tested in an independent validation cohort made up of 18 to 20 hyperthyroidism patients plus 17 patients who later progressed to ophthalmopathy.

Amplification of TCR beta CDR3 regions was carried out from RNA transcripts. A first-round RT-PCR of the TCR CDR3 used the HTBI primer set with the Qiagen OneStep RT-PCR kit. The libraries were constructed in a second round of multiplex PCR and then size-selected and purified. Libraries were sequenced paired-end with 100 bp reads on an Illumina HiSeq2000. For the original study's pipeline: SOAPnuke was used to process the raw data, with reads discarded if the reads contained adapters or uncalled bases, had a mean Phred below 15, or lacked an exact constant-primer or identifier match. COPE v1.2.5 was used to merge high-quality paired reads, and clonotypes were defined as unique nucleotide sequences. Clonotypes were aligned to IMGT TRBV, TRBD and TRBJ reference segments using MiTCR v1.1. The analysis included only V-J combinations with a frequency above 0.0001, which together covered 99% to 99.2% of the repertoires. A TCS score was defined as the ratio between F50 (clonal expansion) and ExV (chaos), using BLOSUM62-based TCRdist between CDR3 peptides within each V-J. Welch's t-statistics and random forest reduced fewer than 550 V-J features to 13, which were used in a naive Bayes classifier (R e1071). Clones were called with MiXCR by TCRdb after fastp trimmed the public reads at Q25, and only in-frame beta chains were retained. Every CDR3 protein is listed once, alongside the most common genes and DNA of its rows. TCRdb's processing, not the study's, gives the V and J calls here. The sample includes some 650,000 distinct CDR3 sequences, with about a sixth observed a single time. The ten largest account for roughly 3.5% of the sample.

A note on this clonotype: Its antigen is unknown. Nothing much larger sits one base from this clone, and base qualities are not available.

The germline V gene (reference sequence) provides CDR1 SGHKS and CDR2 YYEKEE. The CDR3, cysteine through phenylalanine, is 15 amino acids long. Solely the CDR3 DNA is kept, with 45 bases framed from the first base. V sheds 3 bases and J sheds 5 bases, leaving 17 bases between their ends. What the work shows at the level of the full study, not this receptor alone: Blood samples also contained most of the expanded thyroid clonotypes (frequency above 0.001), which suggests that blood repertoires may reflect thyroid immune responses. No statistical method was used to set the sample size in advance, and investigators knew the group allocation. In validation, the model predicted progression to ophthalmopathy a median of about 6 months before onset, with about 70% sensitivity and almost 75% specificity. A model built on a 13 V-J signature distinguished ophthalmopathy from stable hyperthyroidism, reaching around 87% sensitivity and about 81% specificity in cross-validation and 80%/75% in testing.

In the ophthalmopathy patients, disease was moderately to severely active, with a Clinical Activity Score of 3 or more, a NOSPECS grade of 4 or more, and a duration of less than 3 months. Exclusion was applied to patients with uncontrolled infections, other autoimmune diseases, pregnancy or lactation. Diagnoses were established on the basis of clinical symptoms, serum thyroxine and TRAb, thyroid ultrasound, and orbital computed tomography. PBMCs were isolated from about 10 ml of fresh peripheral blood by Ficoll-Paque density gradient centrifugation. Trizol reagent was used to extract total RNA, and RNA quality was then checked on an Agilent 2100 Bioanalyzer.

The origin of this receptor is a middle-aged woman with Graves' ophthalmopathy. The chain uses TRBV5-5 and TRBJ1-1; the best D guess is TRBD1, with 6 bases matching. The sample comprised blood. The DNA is TGTGCCAGCAGCTCAAAACAGGGAGTAAGTACTGAAGCTTTCTTT. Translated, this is CASSSKQGVSTEAFF.